The 15 T cell receptor beta chains below were found in one sample sequenced in a study of blood T cell repertoires in COVID-19. The table came from immunoSEQ multiplex PCR; TCRdb's copy has only in-frame clones and leaves some out. This table holds about 220,000 clones, about 81% found once. Sequencing was done on a sample of peripheral blood. Source of these receptors: a woman between 65 and 79 years old with COVID-19, enrolled during active disease.

The V gene is TRBV7-2, the J gene TRBJ2-2; no reliable D call. This CDR3 comprises 14 residues. Trimming left V 6 bases short and J 4 bases short, with 12 bases between. CDR1 and CDR2 (germline): SGHTA, FQGNSA. CDR3 region: CASRSSVSTGELFF. The CDR3 DNA follows: TGTGCCAGCAGATCCTCCGTTAGCACCGGGGAGCTGTTTTTT. Using reference TRBV7-2 and TRBJ2-2 for the parts outside the CDR3, the full variable domain is GAGVSQSPSNKVTEKGKDVELRCDPISGHTALYWYRQSLGQGLEFLIYFQGNSAPDKSGLPSDRFSAERTGGSVSTLTIQRTQQEDSAVYLCASRSSVSTGELFFGEGSRLTVL.

This chain uses TRBV10-3 with TRBJ2-7, with D tentatively TRBD2 (5 bases). The germline gives CDR1 ENHRY, CDR2 SYGVKD. CDR3 length: 13 residues. V lost 2 bases and J 5 bases, leaving 10 bases between the germline ends. The CDR3 protein is CAISEPTGNEQYF. DNA of the CDR3: TGTGCCATCAGTGAGCCCACCGGGAACGAGCAGTACTTC.

The J gene is TRBJ2-1, the V gene TRBV11-3; 8 bases fit TRBD2. With V trimmed by 3 bases and J by 7 bases, 5 bases remained unmatched. Germline V CDR1 and CDR2: SGHNT, YENEEA. The CDR3 length is 14 residues. CDR3 in amino acids: CASSFSGVGNEQFF. As DNA, the CDR3 is TGTGCCAGCAGCTTTAGCGGGGTGGGGAATGAGCAGTTCTTC.

This chain joins TRBV28 and TRBJ1-2, with D perhaps TRBD1 (6 bases). This CDR3 comprises 14 residues. Germline lookup yields CDR1 MDHEN and CDR2 SYDVKM. Trimming removed 2 bases at V and 2 bases at J, with 9 bases between. The CDR3 here is CASSLRDINYGYTF. The CDR3 DNA is TGTGCCAGCAGTTTAAGGGACATAAACTATGGCTACACCTTC.

This chain connects TRBV27 to TRBJ2-1, with 10 bases aligning to TRBD2. Germline V gives CDR1 MNHEY, CDR2 SMNVEV (reference sequence). Losses at the gene ends were 7 bases for V and 6 bases for J; bases not matched to a gene: 12. The CDR3 runs 16 residues. The CDR3 nucleotides read TGTGCCAGCATCCCCAGCGGGAGGGTCCGGCGCAATGAGCAGTTCTTC. Amino acid sequence: CASIPSGRVRRNEQFF.

The V and J genes are TRBV5-4 and TRBJ2-3, with D unclear. This CDR3 region has 13 residues. Germline V lookup: CDR1 SGHNT, CDR2 YYREEE (reference sequence). Trimming removed 2 bases at V and 0 bases at J, with 4 bases between. The CDR3 DNA follows: TGTGCCAGCAGCTTTCCTAGCACAGATACGCAGTATTTT. It translates to CASSFPSTDTQYF.

This clone appeared a single time. The rearrangement joins TRBV18 to TRBJ2-1; D is perhaps TRBD2 (6 bases). The CDR3 runs 13 residues. Germline V gives CDR1 KGHSH, CDR2 LQKENI. Trimming cost V 6 bases and J 6 bases, with 12 bases left between them. In nucleotides, the CDR3 is TGTGCCAGCTCCTACGGACTAAGCAATGAGCAGTTCTTC. This codes for CASSYGLSNEQFF.

The chain links TRBV21-1 to TRBJ1-1. TRBV21-1 is listed as a pseudogene. The CDR3 runs 11 residues. The CDR3 bases are TGTGCCAGCAGCAAAGGTCGCGGAGCTTTCTTT. It translates to CASSKGRGAFF.

J is TRBJ2-3 and V is TRBV14; TRBD1 agrees at 9 bases. V shed 3 bases, J shed 5 bases, and the junction held 12 bases outside the gene matches. CDR1 is SGHDN and CDR2 is FVKESK in the germline V gene. The CDR3 has 17 residues. This chain's CDR3 is CASSQNLRDRAEDTQYF. In nucleotides, the CDR3 is TGTGCCAGCAGCCAGAACCTCCGGGACAGGGCTGAAGATACGCAGTATTTT.

This chain links TRBV28 with TRBJ1-2, with 11 bases that match TRBD1. Losses at the gene ends were 9 bases for V and 2 bases for J; bases not matched to a gene: 14. The CDR3 totals 17 residues. Per the germline V gene, CDR1 is MDHEN and CDR2 is SYDVKM. The CDR3 DNA is TGTGCCAGTTATACCGGGACAGGGGGAACCAAAAACTATGGCTACACCTTC. Encoded protein: CASYTGTGGTKNYGYTF.

Comments on this clone: Distinct nucleotide sequences in the sample also encode this CDR3. This chain joins TRBV19 and TRBJ1-2; D is perhaps TRBD1 (5 bases). The V gene lost 3 bases and the J gene lost 8 bases, with 10 bases spanning the gap. The CDR3 runs to 12 residues. The germline V gene has CDR1 LNHDA and CDR2 SQIVND (reference sequence). CDR3 residues: CASSILQGGYTF. CDR3 sequence (DNA): TGTGCCAGTAGTATCCTCCAGGGCGGCTACACCTTC.

V is TRBV7-2 and J is TRBJ2-7; perhaps TRBD2 as D (5 bases). V was cut by 2 bases and J by 6 bases, with 11 bases left in between. CDR3 size: 13 residues. Germline CDR1 and CDR2: SGHTA and FQGNSA. The CDR3 spells CASSLTASSEQYF. The CDR3 nucleotides are TGTGCCAGCAGCTTAACGGCTAGCTCCGAGCAGTACTTC.

The chain combines TRBV6-5 with TRBJ2-3; the match to TRBD1 covers 7 bases. The trim removed 9 bases at V and 2 bases at J, leaving 11 bases unmatched. CDR3 length equals 15 residues. CDR1 is MNHEY, CDR2 SVGAGI, per germline. DNA of the CDR3: TGTGCCAGAACAGAAACAGGGGATTCCACAGATACGCAGTATTTT. It codes for CARTETGDSTDTQYF.

This clone occurred once. This chain connects TRBV7-2 to TRBJ2-5, with TRBD1 as a possible D gene (7 bases). The CDR3 runs to 15 residues. Germline V gene data show CDR1 as SGHTA and CDR2 as FQGNSA. The germline V and J ends were trimmed by 5 bases and 5 bases, with 18 bases remaining between them. In nucleotides, the CDR3 is TGTGCCAGCAGCCTCCCGCAGGGGGGTGCGGAGACCCAGTACTTC. This translates into CASSLPQGGAETQYF.

The V gene is TRBV18, the J gene TRBJ1-5, with 9 bases matching TRBD1. V shed 1 base, J shed 6 bases, and the junction held 4 bases outside the gene matches. The V gene's germline CDR1 is KGHSH and CDR2 LQKENI. This CDR3 spans 15 amino acids. As DNA, the CDR3 is TGTGCCAGCTCACCACAGGGACAGGGAGTTCAGCCCCAGCATTTT. This codes for CASSPQGQGVQPQHF.